Shown below are 18 T cell receptor beta chains from a single sample sequenced in a study of shared clonotypes between healthy human individuals. Libraries were prepared by immunoSEQ multiplex PCR; TCRdb keeps only in-frame clonotypes and omits some of them. The profile shows millions of clones, around 90% of them singletons. The sequenced material came from naive CD4+ T cells sorted from blood. Subset: CD45RA+ positively selected. Receptor source: a man younger than 35 in good health.

J is TRBJ2-3 and V is TRBV29-1; TRBD1 matches at 7 bases. There are 15 residues in the CDR3. With 5 bases clipped from V and 6 bases from J, the junction kept 14 bases outside the gene matches. In germline, CDR1 is SQVTM, CDR2 ANQGSEA. The CDR3 DNA reads as TGCAGCGTTTCCGGGACAGACTCAAAGCTCGATACGCAGTATTTT. Translation: CSVSGTDSKLDTQYF.

The chain carries TRBV2 and TRBJ1-5; the match to TRBD1 covers 7 bases. After removal of 4 bases from V and 5 bases from J, the junction contained 11 bases not matched to a gene. The V gene's germline CDR1 is SNHLY and CDR2 FYNNEI. The CDR3 sequence is 16 residues long. This chain's CDR3 is CASSVLQGFVDQPQHF. The CDR3 DNA follows: TGTGCCAGCAGTGTCCTACAGGGGTTTGTGGATCAGCCCCAGCATTTT. Full variable domain (rest looked up from reference TRBV2 and TRBJ1-5): EPEVTQTPSHQVTQMGQEVILRCVPISNHLYFYWYRQILGQKVEFLVSFYNNEISEKSEIFDDQFSVERPDGSNFTLKIRSTKLEDSAMYFCASSVLQGFVDQPQHFGDGTRLSIL.

The chain uses TRBV5-1 and TRBJ2-7, with 10 bases identical to TRBD2. The CDR3 is made up of 15 amino acids. Losses at the gene ends were 4 bases for V and 3 bases for J; bases not matched to a gene: 7. Germline CDR1 SGHRS, CDR2 YFSETQ. The CDR3 here is CASSRLGTSVYEQYF. Here the CDR3 DNA reads TGCGCCAGCAGCCGGTTGGGGACTAGCGTCTACGAGCAGTACTTC.

V is TRBV21-1 and J is TRBJ2-3; the D segment call TRBD1 is taken from the table without a DNA check. TRBV21-1 is a pseudogene segment. The CDR3 is 13 residues long. The CDR3 reads CASPGQVPDTQYF. In DNA, the CDR3 is TGTGCCAGTCCCGGACAGGTTCCAGATACGCAGTATTTT.

This chain links TRBV2 with TRBJ2-3, with 14 bases fitting TRBD2. CDR3 length: 15 residues. CDR1 and CDR2 (germline): SNHLY, FYNNEI. The J segment lost 4 bases and the V segment lost 3 bases, leaving 0 bases of the junction unmatched. This CDR3 reads CASSETSGRADTQYF. The CDR3 region has the DNA TGTGCCAGCAGTGAGACTAGCGGGAGGGCAGATACGCAGTATTTT.

The chain uses TRBV7-8 and TRBJ2-5; TRBD1 matches 12 bases. Per germline, CDR1 SGHVS and CDR2 FQNEAQ. V lost 5 bases, J lost 3 bases, and 4 bases stayed unmatched. The CDR3 length is 15 residues. The CDR3 is CASSQGTGGKETQYF. DNA of the CDR3: TGTGCCAGCAGCCAGGGGACAGGGGGCAAAGAGACCCAGTACTTC.

The rearrangement links TRBV19 to TRBJ1-5, with 10 positions matching TRBD1. The CDR3 is 18 residues long. Germline V gene sequence: CDR1 LNHDA, CDR2 SQIVND (reference sequence). With 3 bases clipped from V and 0 bases from J, the junction kept 8 bases outside the gene matches. Written as DNA, the CDR3 is TGTGCCAGTAGTATGGCTGGGGACAGGGGAAATAGCAATCAGCCCCAGCATTTT. Its protein is CASSMAGDRGNSNQPQHF.

The chain recombines TRBV19 with TRBJ1-4; tentative D call: TRBD1 (6 bases). CDR3 length: 14 residues. Germline-derived CDR1 and CDR2 are LNHDA and SQIVND (reference sequence). V was pared by 6 bases and J by 7 bases, with 15 bases between. CDR3 in amino acids: CASRKQGLSEKLFF. In DNA, the CDR3 is TGTGCCAGTAGGAAACAGGGATTGAGTGAAAAACTGTTTTTT.

Remarks on this clone: The same CDR3 can be traced to other DNA sequences in this sample. The chain recombines TRBV5-1 with TRBJ2-2; TRBD1 aligns across 8 bases. The J segment lost 2 bases and the V segment lost 2 bases, leaving 5 bases of the junction unmatched. Germline CDR1 reads SGHRS; CDR2 reads YFSETQ. This CDR3 contains 16 residues. CDR3: CASSFPTGANTGELFF. CDR3 in DNA: TGCGCCAGCAGCTTCCCGACAGGGGCAAACACCGGGGAGCTGTTTTTT. Filled out from reference TRBV5-1 and TRBJ2-2, the complete variable domain reads KAGVTQTPRYLIKTRGQQVTLSCSPISGHRSVSWYQQTPGQGLQFLFEYFSETQRNKGNFPGRFSGRQFSNSRSEMNVSTLELGDSALYLCASSFPTGANTGELFFGEGSRLTVL.

The rearrangement joins TRBV4-1 to TRBJ2-3, with 10 bases fitting TRBD2. Germline loops: CDR1 MGHRA, CDR2 YSYEKL. V lost 4 bases, J lost 2 bases, and 9 bases stayed unmatched. The CDR3 consists of 17 residues. This CDR3 reads CASSPFLAGALTDTQYF. Here the CDR3 DNA reads TGCGCCAGCAGCCCATTCCTAGCGGGAGCGCTCACAGATACGCAGTATTTT.

The J gene is TRBJ1-4, the V gene TRBV5-1; the match to TRBD1 covers 8 bases. Germline V gene lookup returns CDR1 SGHRS and CDR2 YFSETQ. V lost 4 bases and J lost 7; bases outside the gene matches: 9. The CDR3 has 15 amino acids. The CDR3: CASSPQTGAAEKLFF. The CDR3 nucleotides are TGCGCCAGCAGCCCACAGACAGGGGCGGCTGAAAAACTGTTTTTT.

In this sample, this clone turned up once. This chain connects TRBV6-6 to TRBJ2-7; perhaps TRBD2 as D (6 bases). The germline gives CDR1 MNHNY, CDR2 SVGAGI (reference sequence). The length of the CDR3 is 15 residues. V was trimmed by 2 bases and J by 2 bases, leaving 13 bases between them. The CDR3 DNA reads TGTGCCAGCAGTTACAGGGAGACGGGGGCCTACGAGCAGTACTTC. It encodes CASSYRETGAYEQYF.

This chain connects TRBV4-2 to TRBJ2-3; TRBD1 matches at 10 bases. V lost 1 base, J lost 3 bases, and 1 base stayed unmatched. Germline-derived CDR1 and CDR2 are LGHNA and YNFKEQ. The length of the CDR3 is 15 residues. This chain's CDR3 is CASSQGTGGTDTQYF. CDR3 sequence (DNA): TGTGCCAGCAGCCAAGGGACAGGGGGAACAGATACGCAGTATTTT.

The genes are TRBV27 and TRBJ2-3; no reliable D call. Trimming shortened V by 6 bases and J by 2 bases, and 9 bases separated the two germline ends. Germline CDR1 MNHEY, CDR2 SMNVEV (reference sequence). The CDR3 runs 13 residues. The CDR3: CASRRPTTDTQYF. Written as DNA, the CDR3 is TGTGCCAGCAGACGACCAACCACAGATACGCAGTATTTT.

This clone showed up just once. This chain links TRBV6-5 with TRBJ2-1; TRBD2 might be the D (7 bases). The CDR3 is 15 amino acids. V was trimmed by 7 bases and J by 8 bases, leaving 21 bases between them. Germline V gives CDR1 MNHEY, CDR2 SVGAGI. The CDR3 DNA reads TGTGCCAGCACCTCCTTGGGGGGGGCACAGGATGAGCAGTTCTTC. It is translated as CASTSLGGAQDEQFF.

The chain recombines TRBV6-6 with TRBJ2-3; no clear D gene. Per the germline V gene, CDR1 is MNHNY and CDR2 is SVGAGI (reference sequence). Trimming cost V 5 bases and J 3 bases, with 9 bases left between them. The CDR3 consists of 13 residues. This CDR3 reads CASSIRRTDTQYF. Here the CDR3 DNA reads TGTGCCAGCAGTATCAGACGGACAGATACGCAGTATTTT.

The genes are TRBV5-1 and TRBJ2-7, with 12 bases lining up with TRBD2. V lost 2 bases and J lost 1; bases outside the gene matches: 4. CDR1 is SGHRS and CDR2 is YFSETQ in the germline V gene. The CDR3 contains 16 residues. In DNA, the CDR3 is TGCGCCAGCAGCTTCTCTAGCGGGAGGGCTTCCTACGAGCAGTACTTC. Its protein is CASSFSSGRASYEQYF.

The V call is TRBV5-1, the J call TRBJ2-1, with a tentative D call TRBD2 (6 bases). The germline V gene has CDR1 SGHRS and CDR2 YFSETQ. Trimming shortened V by 3 bases and J by 0 bases, and 13 bases separated the two germline ends. The CDR3 has 16 residues. Written as DNA, the CDR3 is TGCGCCAGCAGCTCGACTAGAGGGTACTCCTACAATGAGCAGTTCTTC. Encoded protein: CASSSTRGYSYNEQFF.